These T cell receptor beta chains were read from a single sample in a study of T-cell reconstitution after alpha-beta-depleted transplantation in children. TCRdb called the PCR reads again in MiXCR, with one record for every CDR3 protein. The sample includes about 540,000 distinct CDR3 sequences, 15% to 20% of them seen just once. The sample in question was PBMCs from the stem cell graft donor, obtained from the stem cell graft. These receptor sequences come from a human donor who donated a stem cell graft to a child with acute lymphoblastic leukemia. The CDR3 runs from the conserved cysteine through the conserved F or W. Fields, in order: J gene, V gene, clone size, D gene, CDR3 DNA, CDR3 protein. The D gene is left open where the match is weak. Clone size is stated in some rows and not others, as once, few, many or a class when expanded.

>TRBJ1-1|TRBV10-1|few|.
TGCGCCAGCAGCAAATCGACCCCGGGAACTGAAGCTTTCTTT
CASSKSTPGTEAFF
>TRBJ1-2|TRBV9|.|.
TGTGCCAGCAGCGGGACAGTAATCTATGGCTACACCTTC
CASSGTVIYGYTF
>TRBJ2-4|TRBV7-9|.|TRBD2
TGTGCCAGCAGCGAGCTAGCGGGAGAATACATTCAGTACTTC
CASSELAGEYIQYF
>TRBJ2-1|TRBV7-3|few|TRBD2
TGTGCCAGCAGCTTAACTCTAGCGGGCAAGTACAATGAGCAGTTCTTC
CASSLTLAGKYNEQFF
>TRBJ1-1|TRBV11-2|few|.
TGTGCCAGCAGCTTATATTACAGTGAAAATGAAGCTTTCTTT
CASSLYYSENEAFF
>TRBJ1-4|TRBV9|few|.
TGTGCCAGCAGCGTAGAGGGATCGGACGGAGGGGGTGAAAAACTGTTTTTT
CASSVEGSDGGGEKLFF
>TRBJ1-1|TRBV12-3/TRBV12-4|few|.
TGTGCCAGCAGTCCCAGGGTCGCGGGGAACACTGAAGCTTTCTTT
CASSPRVAGNTEAFF
>TRBJ2-5|TRBV5-1|few|.
TGCGCCAGCAGCAAGGAGGCGGGAATAAAAGCGGAGACCCAGTACTTC
CASSKEAGIKAETQYF
>TRBJ2-7|TRBV10-3|.|TRBD1
TGTGCCACCTGGACAGGAATATACGAGCAGTACTTC
CATWTGIYEQYF
>TRBJ2-5|TRBV5-1|.|.
TGCGCCAGCAGCTTGGCCCTGGGAACCCAAGAGACCCAGTACTTC
CASSLALGTQETQYF
>TRBJ1-1|TRBV27|.|TRBD1
TGTGCCAGCAGTCTCCGCGGGACAGGGATGAACACTGAAGCTTTCTTT
CASSLRGTGMNTEAFF
>TRBJ2-7|TRBV27|few|.
TGTGCCAGCAGTTTACGGCAGCCCTACGAGCAGTACTTC
CASSLRQPYEQYF
>TRBJ2-3|TRBV15|many|TRBD2
TGTGCCACCAGCACCCACCTAGCGGGAGGGCCGAGCACAGATACGCAGTATTTT
CATSTHLAGGPSTDTQYF
>TRBJ2-1|TRBV21-1|.|.
TGTGCCAGCAGCACCGGGACTAGCGGGAGACCGACCGAGGGCCAAGTTAGGAATGAGCAGTTCTTC
CASSTGTSGRPTEGQVRNEQFF
>TRBJ1-3|TRBV5-5|.|.
TGTGCCAGCAGTGACGGGGGAAACACCATATATTTT
CASSDGGNTIYF
>TRBJ1-5|TRBV6-1|few|.
TGTGCCAGCCGGAGGACGAGAGCGGAGGATCAGCCCCAGCATTTT
CASRRTRAEDQPQHF
>TRBJ2-1|TRBV5-1|few|TRBD2
TGCGCCAGCAGCTTACTCTCACTAGCGGGAGGGACCAATGAGCAGTTCTTC
CASSLLSLAGGTNEQFF
>TRBJ1-3|TRBV29-1|few|TRBD1
TGCAGCGTGCCGGGACAGGGGAGCTCTGGAAACACCATATATTTT
CSVPGQGSSGNTIYF
>TRBJ2-5|TRBV25-1|many|.
TGTGCCAGCACAATCCGGGCTCAAGAGACCCAGTACTTC
CASTIRAQETQYF
>TRBJ1-1|TRBV6-5|.|.
TGTGCCAGCAGTTCAAATGGAGGGGGGTACCCTGAAGCTTTCTTT
CASSSNGGGYPEAFF
>TRBJ2-7|TRBV24-1|many|TRBD2
TGTGCCACCAGTGATTTGGGGACTAGCGTCCGCCACTCCTACGAGCAGTACTTC
CATSDLGTSVRHSYEQYF
>TRBJ2-5|TRBV20-1|many|.
TGCAGTGCGGTGGGAAGTTCGGGGGCAGAGGAGACCCAGTACTTC
CSAVGSSGAEETQYF
>TRBJ1-1|TRBV4-2|.|.
TGTGCCAGCAGCCAAGACGACGGATTGTACACTGAAGCTTTCTTT
CASSQDDGLYTEAFF
>TRBJ1-2|TRBV6-1|.|.
TGTGCCAGCAGTGAATTTGGGGGCGCTGATGGCTACACCTTC
CASSEFGGADGYTF
>TRBJ2-3|TRBV5-1|few|TRBD1
TGCGCCAGCAGCGCAGGACAGGGCGTGACAGATACGCAGTATTTT
CASSAGQGVTDTQYF
>TRBJ1-3|TRBV25-1|.|TRBD1
TGTGCCAGCAGTGAAAGGACAGGGTCGGGAGGAAACACCATATATTTT
CASSERTGSGGNTIYF
>TRBJ1-2|TRBV19|.|.
TGTGCCAGTAGTAGCCAAGGAAGTGGCTACACCTTC
CASSSQGSGYTF
>TRBJ2-1|TRBV4-1|few|TRBD2
TGCGCCAGCAGCCACGGCGGGGGATACAATGAGCAGTTCTTC
CASSHGGGYNEQFF
>TRBJ2-7|TRBV12-3/TRBV12-4|.|TRBD2
TGTGCCAGCAGTGATCCGGGACTAGCGGCGAGCTCCTACGAGCAGTACTTC
CASSDPGLAASSYEQYF
>TRBJ2-3|TRBV6-5|few|.
TGTGCCAGCAGTTATGTCCAGGTCGAAGATACGCAGTATTTT
CASSYVQVEDTQYF
>TRBJ2-1|TRBV27|.|TRBD2
TGTGCCAGCAGTTTCAATAGCGGGAGTTCCCACAATGAGCAGTTCTTC
CASSFNSGSSHNEQFF
>TRBJ2-7|TRBV5-1|.|.
TGCGCCAGCAGCTCAAAGCTATCAGGGGAATCCTACGAGCAGTACTTC
CASSSKLSGESYEQYF
>TRBJ2-4|TRBV5-1|few|.
TGCGCCAGCAGCCGTGGGGGAGCGGATTTAGCCAAAAACATTCAGTACTTC
CASSRGGADLAKNIQYF
>TRBJ2-5|TRBV20-1|once|TRBD2
TGCAGTGCCCGGACTAGCGGGAGAGGGGAGATGAAGACCCAGTACTTC
CSARTSGRGEMKTQYF
>TRBJ2-7|TRBV27|few|.
TGTGCCAGCAGTTTCCCTCCGCTTGGGACTTGCTGCTTCTGGGCCTACGAGCAGTACTTC
CASSFPPLGTCCFWAYEQYF
>TRBJ2-6|TRBV7-9|.|.
TGTGCCAGCAGCTCGGTGGCTGGGGCCAACGTCCTGACTTTC
CASSSVAGANVLTF
>TRBJ2-5|TRBV7-8|few|.
TGTGCCAGCAGCCAATTGTCAGAGCGGACCCAGTACTTC
CASSQLSERTQYF
>TRBJ1-1|TRBV19|.|.
TGTGCCACCCGAGGGACTGAAGCTTTCTTT
CATRGTEAFF
>TRBJ1-2|TRBV6-6|.|.
TGTGCCAGCAGTTACGAGAGGGGTGGCTACACCTTC
CASSYERGGYTF
>TRBJ2-2|TRBV5-1|few|.
TGCGCCAGCAGCTTGGGGGCCAGGGAACGGACGTACACCGGGGAGCTGTTTTTT
CASSLGARERTYTGELFF
>TRBJ1-1|TRBV12-3/TRBV12-4|few|TRBD1
TGTGCCAGCAACGAACAGGGGTACACTGAAGCTTTCTTT
CASNEQGYTEAFF
>TRBJ2-2|TRBV27|.|.
TGTGCCAGCAGACATCCGGGGAACACCGGGGAGCTGTTTTTT
CASRHPGNTGELFF
>TRBJ2-3|TRBV6-1|.|TRBD2
TGTGCCAGCAGTGAAGCGCCCGGACTAGCGGGATACACAGATACGCAGTATTTT
CASSEAPGLAGYTDTQYF
>TRBJ1-6|TRBV7-8|few|.
TGTGCCAGCAGCTTACGTCCGGGGGCGCAGAATTCACCCCTCCACTTT
CASSLRPGAQNSPLHF
>TRBJ2-7|TRBV3-1|.|TRBD2
TGTGCCAGCTGTTTATTCAGTGGGAGGGCCAGTAAAAATCTCTACGAGCAGTACTTC
CASCLFSGRASKNLYEQYF
>TRBJ2-2|TRBV20-1|.|TRBD1
TGCAGTGCTAGAGTGAAGGACAGGGGGCCCGGGGAGCTGTTTTTT
CSARVKDRGPGELFF
>TRBJ2-7|TRBV20-1|few|TRBD2
TGCAGTGCTATGGCGGGAGGGCCGATTAGCTACGAGCAGTACTTC
CSAMAGGPISYEQYF